A selection of T cell receptor beta chains follows, all from one sample in a study of regulatory T cells in long-lasting Graves disease. MiXCR, applied by TCRdb to the multiplex PCR reads, yields one record per CDR3 protein. The repertoire holds 300,000 to 400,000 distinct CDR3 sequences, with around 16% as singletons. Sequencing used peripheral blood mononuclear cells (PBMCs), obtained at new diagnosis, from a patient treated with antithyroid drugs. These receptors originate from a female donor with Graves disease. Both conserved end residues are part of each CDR3. D genes are given only for firm matches. Clone sizes are given selectively: once, few, many, or a class where the clone is expanded.

J gene | V gene | clone size | D gene | CDR3 DNA | CDR3 protein
TRBJ1-5 | TRBV15 | . | TRBD1 | TGTGCCACCAGCAGTGTGGACAGGGCTGATCAGCCCCAGCATTTT | CATSSVDRADQPQHF
TRBJ2-5 | TRBV6-2/TRBV6-3 | many | . | TGTGCCAGCAGTTACTCTGTCGGCAGGGGCGAGACCCAGTACTTC | CASSYSVGRGETQYF
TRBJ1-2 | TRBV6-5 | many | . | TGTGCCAGCAGTTCCGGGATTAACTATGGCTACACCTTC | CASSSGINYGYTF
TRBJ2-4 | TRBV11-2 | many | . | TGTGCCAGCAGCCCTACGGACCTAGCCAAAAACATTCAGTACTTC | CASSPTDLAKNIQYF
TRBJ2-5 | TRBV9 | many | TRBD2 | TGTGCCAGCAGCGTAGTAGCGGGGGGGCAAGAGACCCAGTACTTC | CASSVVAGGQETQYF
TRBJ2-7 | TRBV2 | . | . | TGTGCCAGCAGCCAGGGACGGAGTTTAGGTTTCTACGAGCAGTACTTC | CASSQGRSLGFYEQYF
TRBJ1-1 | TRBV20-1 | many | . | TGCAGTGCCAGGCCGGGGGGACTATCGAACACTGAAGCTTTCTTT | CSARPGGLSNTEAFF
TRBJ1-3 | TRBV7-9 | few | . | TGTGCCAGCAGACTCGAAAGCACCATATATTTT | CASRLESTIYF
TRBJ1-1 | TRBV12-3/TRBV12-4 | many | TRBD1 | TGTGCCAGCAGTCTGCTTTGGACAGGGAGAGGCGGGAACACTGAAGCTTTCTTT | CASSLLWTGRGGNTEAFF
TRBJ2-5 | TRBV28 | many | TRBD1 | TGTGCCAGCAGCCGCGATAGGGACAGACAAGAGACCCAGTACTTC | CASSRDRDRQETQYF
TRBJ1-1 | TRBV20-1 | many | . | TGCAGTGCTAGAGAAGGTGGCACTGAAGCTTTCTTT | CSAREGGTEAFF
TRBJ1-4 | TRBV6-1 | many | . | TGTGCCAGCAATTGGGTAATCGGGACAACTAATGAAAAACTGTTTTTT | CASNWVIGTTNEKLFF
TRBJ2-7 | TRBV28 | many | TRBD1 | TGTGCCAGCAGTCCCGAGGGACAGCCACCCTACGAGCAGTACTTC | CASSPEGQPPYEQYF
TRBJ1-1 | TRBV3-1 | many | . | TGTGCCAGCAGCCACACGGGCCTTAACACTGAAGCTTTCTTT | CASSHTGLNTEAFF
TRBJ2-7 | TRBV7-2 | many | . | TGTGCCAGCAGCTTAGGGGGGAGGTTGAGCGAGCAGTACTTC | CASSLGGRLSEQYF
TRBJ1-3 | TRBV10-3 | once | . | TGTGCCATCAGAATAGGGGGGCCCAACTCTGGAAACACCGTATATTTT | CAIRIGGPNSGNTVYF
TRBJ2-1 | TRBV30 | many | TRBD1 | TGTGCCTGGAGTTCCGGCAGGGGGCAGCCGTTCTTC | CAWSSGRGQPFF
TRBJ1-6 | TRBV10-1 | few | TRBD1 | TGCGCCAGCAGTGGGTCCAGGGACAGTGCCCTCCACTTT | CASSGSRDSALHF
TRBJ2-2 | TRBV20-1 | . | TRBD2 | TGCAGTGCTAGAGAGAGCGGGGGGGCTTACGGGGAGCTGTTTTTT | CSARESGGAYGELFF
TRBJ1-1 | TRBV7-7 | many | . | TGTGCCAGCAGTCAGGACTGGAACACTGAAGCTTTCTTT | CASSQDWNTEAFF
TRBJ2-7 | TRBV7-8 | . | . | TGTGCCAGCAGCCTGCGATTTACTTACGAGCAGTACTTC | CASSLRFTYEQYF
TRBJ2-1 | TRBV24-1 | many | TRBD1 | TGTGCCACCAGTGTGGGACAGGGTAAGATAGACAATGAGCAGTTCTTC | CATSVGQGKIDNEQFF
TRBJ2-7 | TRBV6-1 | many | TRBD1 | TGTGCCAGCAGTGTGCGGACAGGGACGTTCCCCTACGAGCAGTACTTC | CASSVRTGTFPYEQYF
TRBJ2-1 | TRBV18 | few | . | TGTGCCAGCACCTCTGGGGGTATGGGCAATGAGCGGTTCTTC | CASTSGGMGNERFF
TRBJ2-5 | TRBV14 | few | . | TGTGCCAGCAGCCAAGATCAGGGTGCAGGGCTCGAGACCCAGTACTTC | CASSQDQGAGLETQYF
TRBJ2-5 | TRBV28 | many | . | TGTGCCAGCAGTTTATTGCCAGGGGAGGTTGAGACCCAGTACTTC | CASSLLPGEVETQYF
TRBJ2-5 | TRBV7-9 | few | TRBD2 | TGTGCCAGCAGCACTGGGACTAGCGGGAGGGCTAACCAGTACTTC | CASSTGTSGRANQYF
TRBJ1-4 | TRBV6-5 | few | TRBD1 | TGTGCCAGCAGTTACTTGACCGGGACAGGGAATGAAAAACTGTTTTTT | CASSYLTGTGNEKLFF
TRBJ2-4 | TRBV12-3/TRBV12-4 | many | TRBD2 | TGTGCCAGCAGTGTGGGGGGGGGTGCAAACATTCAGTACTTC | CASSVGGGANIQYF
TRBJ1-1 | TRBV20-1 | many | . | TGCAGTGCTAGAGAAGGACAGCGCCTCACTGAAGCTTTCTTT | CSAREGQRLTEAFF
TRBJ1-2 | TRBV19 | few | . | TGTGCCAGTACTAATGGACAGACTAACTATGGCTACACCTTC | CASTNGQTNYGYTF
TRBJ2-1 | TRBV6-1 | once | TRBD2 | TGTGCCAGCAGTCCGGATAGCGGGGGCTACAATGAGCAGTTCTTC | CASSPDSGGYNEQFF
TRBJ2-7 | TRBV20-1 | many | TRBD1 | TGCAGTGCTAGAGATCTACCCTCGAAGGACAGGTACGAGCAGTACTTC | CSARDLPSKDRYEQYF
TRBJ2-2 | TRBV5-5 | many | TRBD1 | TGTGCCAGCAGCTTCAGGACAGGAAACACCGGGGAGCTGTTTTTT | CASSFRTGNTGELFF
TRBJ2-1 | TRBV20-1 | many | . | TGCAGTGCTAGAGATAAGAGGCAGGGGTTCTACAATGAGCAGTTCTTC | CSARDKRQGFYNEQFF
TRBJ1-1 | TRBV12-3/TRBV12-4 | many | TRBD1 | TGTGCCAGCAGTTTTCAGGGGGATTTCACTGAAGCTTTCTTT | CASSFQGDFTEAFF
TRBJ1-1 | TRBV30 | many | . | TGTGCCTGGAGAGGAGGGGTGAACACTGAAGCTTTCTTT | CAWRGGVNTEAFF
TRBJ2-1 | TRBV4-1 | once | . | TGCGCCAGCAGCCAAGATGTCCTACGCAGCCCCGAGGGTAATGAGCAGTTCTTC | CASSQDVLRSPEGNEQFF
TRBJ1-1 | TRBV2 | . | TRBD1 | TGTGCCAGCACAGGGGGCGTTGAAGCTTTCTTT | CASTGGVEAFF
TRBJ2-2 | TRBV11-2 | . | . | TGTGCCAGCGACGGTTCGTGGGGGAGCGGGGAGCTGTTTTTT | CASDGSWGSGELFF
TRBJ2-7 | TRBV10-3 | few | . | TGTGCCATCAGTGGGTTCGGGGAGGCTCGGGAGCAGTACTTC | CAISGFGEAREQYF